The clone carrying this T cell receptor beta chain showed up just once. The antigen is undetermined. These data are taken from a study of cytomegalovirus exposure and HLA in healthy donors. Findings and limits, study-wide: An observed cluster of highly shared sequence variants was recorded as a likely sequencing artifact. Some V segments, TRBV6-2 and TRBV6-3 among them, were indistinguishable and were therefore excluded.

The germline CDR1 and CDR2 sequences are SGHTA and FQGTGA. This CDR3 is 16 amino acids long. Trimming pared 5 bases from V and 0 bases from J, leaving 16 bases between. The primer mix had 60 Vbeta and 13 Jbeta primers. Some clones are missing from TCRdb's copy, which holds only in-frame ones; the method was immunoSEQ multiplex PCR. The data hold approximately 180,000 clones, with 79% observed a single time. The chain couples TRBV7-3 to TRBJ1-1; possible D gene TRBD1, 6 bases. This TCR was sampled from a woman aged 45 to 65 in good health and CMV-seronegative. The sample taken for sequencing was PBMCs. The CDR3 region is CASSPKGGGLNTEAFF. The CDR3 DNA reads TGTGCCAGCAGCCCAAAGGGGGGGGGCTTGAACACTGAAGCTTTCTTT.